This TCR beta chain was identified in a study of blood T cell repertoires in COVID-19 (dated by TCRdb to the early 2020s). With regard to the full study: Collaborator samples came from the United States, Italy and Spain and covered acute and convalescent phases of COVID-19. The prospective study material was composed of cDNA or gDNA derived from T cells, B-cell-depleted T cells, or PBMCs. Deeply sampled blood TCRbeta repertoires from subjects exposed to, actively infected with, or recovered from COVID-19 were included in the dataset. The repertoires were made available in a free public database intended to serve as a resource for research on the immune response to SARS-CoV-2. The samples were drawn from two sources: the first 160 participants of the ongoing ImmuneRACE study, and 1,200 or so subjects contributed by 6 global collaborators. The sample metadata nearly always contained a de-identified subject ID, COVID-19 status, age in years and sex. Where available, HLA class I and class II types were taken from metadata supplied by the sample provider and were not determined by assay-based typing. The paper's findings and limits, for the study overall: How much clinical and demographic metadata was included differed by source and by participant, and the metadata was provided uncurated.

Collaborating institutions collected whole blood in K2EDTA tubes following their own protocols. For TCRbeta analysis, collaborators shipped samples as frozen whole blood, isolated PBMCs, or DNA extracted from either of those sample types. TCRbeta CDR3 regions were amplified from genomic DNA by means of the immunoSEQ Assay, a bias-controlled multiplex PCR. Per the original workflow: Within the assay, amplification of reference gene primers was used to estimate how many nucleated cells each sample contained. To quantify the absolute abundance of each unique TCRbeta CDR3 rearrangement, sequence reads were collapsed and filtered. Productive Simpson clonality was computed per sample as the square root of Simpson's diversity index over productive rearrangements. The table was pulled from immuneACCESS by TCRdb, which kept in-frame rearrangements only. Such tables lose some clones; where checked, under half of the loss comes from unresolved V genes, and the rest has no known cause. Clone size and V and J calls were adopted from that table, with D and trimming inferred from the DNA. The table for this sample lists approximately 140,000 clones; 86% of them were counted only once. 8.2% of the sample goes to the ten largest clones.

As to this clone: Its antigen has not been determined. No qualities accompany the bases; no much larger clone lies one base away.

According to the germline V gene (reference sequence), CDR1 reads SEHNR and CDR2 reads FQNEAQ. The V end gives up 4 bases and the J end 3 bases, leaving 4 bases in the junction not matched to a gene. The CDR3 measures 14 amino acids from cysteine to phenylalanine. This entry keeps only the CDR3 DNA: 42 bases, framed from base 1. Sequences were obtained from peripheral blood. The source of this sequence is a woman aged 55-69 years with acute or convalescent COVID-19. The sequence links TRBV7-9 to TRBJ2-7, with 9 bases aligning to TRBD1. CDR3 protein: CASSSRDRVYEQYF. The bases are TGTGCCAGCAGCTCCCGGGACAGGGTCTACGAGCAGTACTTC.